What follows describes a single T cell receptor (beta chain). The entry originates in a study of T cell changes during pregnancy in multiple sclerosis. The table came from immunoSEQ multiplex PCR; TCRdb's copy has only in-frame clones and leaves some out. The table includes roughly 38,000 clones, over 75% detected once. The germline gives CDR1 SGHRS, CDR2 YFSETQ. Trimming shortened V by 5 bases and J by 0 bases, and 5 bases separated the two germline ends. There are 12 residues in the CDR3. The chain recombines TRBV5-1 with TRBJ2-5, with D uncertain. Source: CD4+ T cells from peripheral blood mononuclear cells, taken before pregnancy. The sequence was collected from a female donor with multiple sclerosis, enrolled in a pregnancy study. The CDR3 is CASSSYQETQYF. The CDR3 DNA sequence: TGCGCCAGCAGTTCGTACCAAGAGACCCAGTACTTC.